This TCR beta chain was identified during a study of blood T cell repertoires in COVID-19. This clone was seen just once. Here immunoSEQ multiplex PCR was the method, and the copy in TCRdb shows in-frame clones only, minus some. The sample contains about 270,000 clones, approximately 86% of which appear only once. This CDR3 region has 16 residues. The junction had 5 bases not matched to a gene; V was cut back by 1 base and J by 2 bases. Germline V gives CDR1 LGHDT, CDR2 YNNKEL (reference sequence). The chain couples TRBV3-1 (or the pseudogene TRBV3-2) to TRBJ2-1, with 7 nucleotides matching TRBD2. The sample taken for sequencing was PBMCs or T cells enriched from blood (not recorded which). The TCR comes from a woman aged 18 to 35 who had recovered from COVID-19. In DNA, the CDR3 is TGTGCCAGCAGCCAAGGAGCGGGAATCACCTACAATGAGCAGTTCTTC. Translation: CASSQGAGITYNEQFF.